Below, 4 T cell receptor beta chains from the same sample are listed, as sequenced in a study of cytomegalovirus exposure and HLA in healthy donors. PCR amplification relied on 60 Vbeta primers (plus 13 Jbeta primers). The table came from immunoSEQ multiplex PCR; TCRdb's copy has only in-frame clones and leaves some out. The data contain about 160,000 clones, roughly 87% of them singletons. The specimen was PBMCs. All receptors come from a girl between 10 and 17 years old in good health and CMV-seropositive.

This clone was counted only a few times. V is TRBV4-1 and J is TRBJ1-2, with 11 bases that match TRBD1. The trim removed 5 bases at V and 7 bases at J, leaving 6 bases unmatched. Germline V gene data show CDR1 as MGHRA and CDR2 as YSYEKL. The CDR3 has 14 amino acids. CDR3 protein: CASSSRTGGSGYTF. CDR3 sequence (DNA): TGCGCCAGCAGCTCCCGGACAGGGGGCAGTGGCTACACCTTC.

This clone came up a few times. This chain uses TRBV15 with TRBJ2-7, with 9 bases lining up with TRBD2. The CDR3 consists of 14 residues. CDR1 is LNHNV, CDR2 YYDKDF, per germline (reference sequence). The J segment lost 10 bases and the V segment lost 0 bases, leaving 7 bases of the junction unmatched. This CDR3 reads CATSRELAGEQQYF. DNA of the CDR3: TGTGCCACCAGCAGAGAATTAGCGGGAGAACAACAGTACTTC. The whole variable domain, filled in from reference TRBV15 and TRBJ2-7, reads DAMVIQNPRYQVTQFGKPVTLSCSQTLNHNVMYWYQQKSSQAPKLLFHYYDKDFNNEADTPDNFQSRRPNTSFCFLDIRSPGLGDTAMYLCATSRELAGEQQYFGPGTRLTVT.

The J gene is TRBJ1-1, the V gene TRBV29-1; D possibly corresponds to TRBD1 (6 bases). V dropped 0 bases and J dropped 8 bases, with 10 bases sitting between them. This CDR3 contains 12 residues. Per germline, CDR1 SQVTM and CDR2 ANQGSEA. DNA of the CDR3: TGCAGCGTTGAAGAAGGGGGTGGGGAAGCTTTCTTT. Its translation: CSVEEGGGEAFF.

V gene TRBV4-3 combines with J gene TRBJ2-1; D possibly corresponds to TRBD2 (6 bases). Looked up from germline, CDR1 is LGHNA and CDR2 is YSLEER. CDR3 length: 14 amino acids. Trimming left V 0 bases short and J 5 bases short, with 8 bases between. CDR3 loop: CASSQDWRDNEQFF. As DNA, the CDR3 is TGCGCCAGCAGCCAAGATTGGAGGGACAATGAGCAGTTCTTC.